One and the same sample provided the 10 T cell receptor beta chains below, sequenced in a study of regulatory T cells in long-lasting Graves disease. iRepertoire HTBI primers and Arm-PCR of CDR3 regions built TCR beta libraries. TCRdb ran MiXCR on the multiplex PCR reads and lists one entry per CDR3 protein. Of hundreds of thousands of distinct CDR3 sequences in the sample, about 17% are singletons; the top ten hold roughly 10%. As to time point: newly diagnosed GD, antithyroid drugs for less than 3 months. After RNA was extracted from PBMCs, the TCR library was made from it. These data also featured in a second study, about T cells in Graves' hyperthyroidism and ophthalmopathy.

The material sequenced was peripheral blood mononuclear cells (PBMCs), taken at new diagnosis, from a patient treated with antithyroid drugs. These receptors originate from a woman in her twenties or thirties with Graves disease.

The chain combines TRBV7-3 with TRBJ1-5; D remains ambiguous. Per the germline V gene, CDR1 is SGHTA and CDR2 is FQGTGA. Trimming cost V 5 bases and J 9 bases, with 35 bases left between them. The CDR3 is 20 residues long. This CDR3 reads CASSQMLPQESFLLPLPQHF. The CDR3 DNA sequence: TGTGCCAGCAGCCAAATGCTTCCCCAGGAGTCTTTTCTTCTCCCGCTGCCCCAGCATTTT.

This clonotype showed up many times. CDR3 in DNA: TGTGCCAGCAGCCAAGGGAGCGGTGCCCTGTTGGAGACCCAGTACTTC. Amino acids: CASSQGSGALLETQYF. The gene calls are TRBV14 and TRBJ2-5, with D perhaps matching TRBD2 (5 bases). This CDR3 comprises 16 residues. Germline assignment: CDR1 SGHDN and CDR2 FVKESK. Trimming left V 1 base short and J 5 bases short, with 17 bases between.

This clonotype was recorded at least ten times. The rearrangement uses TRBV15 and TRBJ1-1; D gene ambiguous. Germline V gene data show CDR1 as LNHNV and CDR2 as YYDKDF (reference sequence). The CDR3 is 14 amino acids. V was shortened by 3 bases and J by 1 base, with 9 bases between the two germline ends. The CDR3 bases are TGTGCCACCAGCAGTGGCCAAACGAACACTGAAGCTTTCTTT. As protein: CATSSGQTNTEAFF.

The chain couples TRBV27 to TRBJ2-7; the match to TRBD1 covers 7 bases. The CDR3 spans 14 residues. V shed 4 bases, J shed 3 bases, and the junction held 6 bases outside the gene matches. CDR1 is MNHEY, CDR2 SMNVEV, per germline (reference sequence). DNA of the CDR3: TGTGCCAGCAGTTCGTCAGGGGGAATCTACGAGCAGTACTTC. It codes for CASSSSGGIYEQYF.

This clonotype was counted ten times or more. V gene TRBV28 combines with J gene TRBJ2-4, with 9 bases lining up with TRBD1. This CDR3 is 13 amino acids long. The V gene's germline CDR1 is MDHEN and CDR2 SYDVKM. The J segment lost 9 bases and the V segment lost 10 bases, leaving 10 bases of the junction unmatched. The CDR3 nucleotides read TGTGCCACAGTACAGGGGGCTTTCGGCATTCAGTACTTC. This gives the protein CATVQGAFGIQYF.

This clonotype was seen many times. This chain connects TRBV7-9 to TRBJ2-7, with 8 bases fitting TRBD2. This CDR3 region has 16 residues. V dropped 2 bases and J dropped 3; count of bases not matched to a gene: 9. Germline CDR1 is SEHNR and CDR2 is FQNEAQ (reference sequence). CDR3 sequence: CASSLKAGEGYYEQYF. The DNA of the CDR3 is TGTGCCAGCAGCTTAAAAGCGGGAGAAGGGTACTACGAGCAGTACTTC.

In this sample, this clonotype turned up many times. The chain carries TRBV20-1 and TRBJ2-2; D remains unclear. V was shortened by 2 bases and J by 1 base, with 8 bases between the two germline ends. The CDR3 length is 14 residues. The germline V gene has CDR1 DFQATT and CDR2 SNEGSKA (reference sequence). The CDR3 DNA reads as TGCAGTGCTAGAAACCTCCGGAACACCGGGGAGCTGTTTTTT. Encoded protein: CSARNLRNTGELFF.

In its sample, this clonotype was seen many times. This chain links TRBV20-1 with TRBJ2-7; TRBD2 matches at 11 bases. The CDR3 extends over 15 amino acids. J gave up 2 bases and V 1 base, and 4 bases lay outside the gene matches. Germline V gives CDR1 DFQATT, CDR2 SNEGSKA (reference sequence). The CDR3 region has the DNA TGCAGTGCTAGAGTTGGGACTAGCGGAACCTACGAGCAGTACTTC. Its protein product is CSARVGTSGTYEQYF.

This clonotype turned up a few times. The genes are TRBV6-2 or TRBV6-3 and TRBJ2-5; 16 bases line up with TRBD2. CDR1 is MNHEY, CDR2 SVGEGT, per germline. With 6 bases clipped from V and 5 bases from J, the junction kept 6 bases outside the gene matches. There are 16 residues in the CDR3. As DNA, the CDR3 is TGTGCCAGCAGGTTTCCGGGACTAGCGGGAGGGGAGACCCAGTACTTC. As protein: CASRFPGLAGGETQYF.

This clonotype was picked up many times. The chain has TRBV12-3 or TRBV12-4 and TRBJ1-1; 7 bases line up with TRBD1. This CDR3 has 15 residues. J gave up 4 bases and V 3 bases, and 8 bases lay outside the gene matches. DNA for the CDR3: TGTGCCAGCAGTTTCCGGGCCTCAGGGGGCACTGAAGCTTTCTTT. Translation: CASSFRASGGTEAFF.